The 25 T cell receptor beta chains in this list originate from one sample, sequenced in a study of shared clonotypes between healthy human individuals. Some clones are missing from TCRdb's copy, which holds only in-frame ones; the method was immunoSEQ multiplex PCR. The table has about 2.4 million clones, more than 85% seen once. The sample was naive CD4+ T cells from PBMCs. Subset noted: CD45RA+ positively selected. These receptors all come from a man younger than 35 in good health. Some clones in this sample may be carry-over from other donors' samples.

This clone came up once. This rearrangement joins TRBV9 to TRBJ2-5; D gene ambiguous. V lost 0 bases, J lost 7 bases, and 10 bases lay in between. This CDR3 region has 13 residues. The germline V gene has CDR1 SGDLS and CDR2 YYNGEE. The CDR3 DNA sequence: TGTGCCAGCAGCGTAGAGGCCCCGGGGACCCAGTACTTC. Translated, it gives CASSVEAPGTQYF.

This sequence joins TRBV6-1 and TRBJ2-3, with TRBD2 matching 15 bases. This CDR3 contains 21 residues. The V gene end was trimmed by 1 base and the J gene end by 5 bases; junction bases not matched to a gene: 16. CDR1 MNHNS and CDR2 SASEGT come from the germline V gene. The DNA of the CDR3 is TGTGCCAGCAGTGAAGGGTCGCCTGCGAGACCGGGACTAGCGGGAGGAGATACGCAGTATTTT. Translating gives CASSEGSPARPGLAGGDTQYF.

This sequence joins TRBV7-3 and TRBJ1-2, with 9 bases lining up with TRBD1. CDR3 size: 16 residues. The V and J ends lost 3 bases and 6 bases, in that order; junction bases with no gene match: 11. CDR1 is SGHTA, CDR2 FQGTGA, per germline. The CDR3 sequence: CASSFTPIRDRDGYTF. Written as DNA, the CDR3 is TGTGCCAGCAGCTTCACACCTATTCGGGACAGGGATGGCTACACCTTC. Combining the CDR3 with reference TRBV7-3 and TRBJ1-2 gives the whole variable domain GAGVSQTPSNKVTEKGKYVELRCDPISGHTALYWYRQSLGQGPEFLIYFQGTGAADDSGLPNDRFFAVRPEGSVSTLKIQRTERGDSAVYLCASSFTPIRDRDGYTFGSGTRLTVV.

This chain joins TRBV7-9 and TRBJ2-7; tentative D call: TRBD2 (6 bases). This CDR3 comprises 16 residues. CDR1 and CDR2 (germline): SEHNR, FQNEAQ (reference sequence). V was trimmed by 4 bases and J by 0 bases, leaving 16 bases between them. The CDR3 DNA is TGTGCCAGCAGCTCCTTGGGTCGGGGGAGCTCCTACGAGCAGTACTTC. As protein: CASSSLGRGSSYEQYF.

The gene calls are TRBV28 and TRBJ2-7, with D unclear. Germline CDR1 MDHEN, CDR2 SYDVKM. The CDR3 has 13 residues. V lost 9 bases and J lost 4, with 16 bases in between. For the CDR3, the DNA is TGTGCCAGTTTCGACGGTGGGTCTTACGAGCAGTACTTC. Translating it yields CASFDGGSYEQYF.

V is TRBV28 and J is TRBJ2-5; TRBD1 might be the D (5 bases). V lost 3 bases, J lost 3 bases, and 14 bases lay in between. The length of the CDR3 is 15 residues. CDR1 and CDR2 from the germline V gene are MDHEN and SYDVKM. CDR3 sequence (DNA): TGTGCCAGCAGTTTTCGCGGCAGGGAAGAAGAGACCCAGTACTTC. Translation: CASSFRGREEETQYF. The whole variable domain, remainder taken from reference TRBV28 and TRBJ2-5, is DVKVTQSSRYLVKRTGEKVFLECVQDMDHENMFWYRQDPGLGLRLIYFSYDVKMKEKGDIPEGYSVSREKKERFSLILESASTNQTSMYLCASSFRGREEETQYFGPGTRLLVL.

The rearrangement joins TRBV10-3 to TRBJ1-5, with 8 bases identical to TRBD1. From germline, CDR1 is ENHRY and CDR2 SYGVKD. The CDR3 contains 15 residues. The trim removed 2 bases at V and 3 bases at J, leaving 3 bases unmatched. The CDR3 loop is CAISEADRDNQPQHF. The CDR3 nucleotides are TGTGCCATCAGTGAGGCGGACAGGGACAATCAGCCCCAGCATTTT.

The chain joins TRBV7-9 to TRBJ1-1; 10 positions agree with TRBD1. The CDR3 is 14 amino acids. V lost 4 bases, J lost 5 bases, and 4 bases stayed unmatched. Germline lookup yields CDR1 SEHNR and CDR2 FQNEAQ (reference sequence). CDR3 in DNA: TGTGCCAGCAGCTCAGGGACAGGGGAGACTGAAGCTTTCTTT. This sequence encodes CASSSGTGETEAFF. The full variable domain, its missing parts supplied by reference TRBV7-9 and TRBJ1-1, is DTGVSQNPRHKITKRGQNVTFRCDPISEHNRLYWYRQTLGQGPEFLTYFQNEAQLEKSRLLSDRFSAERPKGSFSTLEIQRTEQGDSAMYLCASSSGTGETEAFFGQGTRLTVV.

Turning to this clone: The same CDR3 is also encoded by other DNA sequences in this sample. CDR3 protein: CASSVGASSYNEQFF. CDR3 DNA sequence: TGTGCCAGCAGCGTAGGGGCAAGCTCCTACAATGAGCAGTTCTTC. The genes are TRBV9 and TRBJ2-1; D unresolved. V dropped 0 bases and J dropped 0 bases, with 7 bases sitting between them. The length of the CDR3 is 15 residues. The germline gives CDR1 SGDLS, CDR2 YYNGEE.

The chain is built from TRBV7-8 and TRBJ2-7, with 7 bases aligning to TRBD1. CDR3 length: 15 residues. Germline loops: CDR1 SGHVS, CDR2 FQNEAQ. V lost 1 base and J lost 3; bases outside the gene matches: 6. The CDR3 DNA sequence: TGTGCCAGCAGCTTAGGGGGGACAGTAATCTACGAGCAGTACTTC. Its protein is CASSLGGTVIYEQYF.

The rearrangement links TRBV6-6 to TRBJ2-7; maybe TRBD2 (5 bases). V was cut by 3 bases and J by 3 bases, with 15 bases left in between. The CDR3 runs 15 residues. In germline, CDR1 is MNHNY, CDR2 SVGAGI (reference sequence). The CDR3 sequence: CASSYWEHTSYEQYF. CDR3 nucleotide sequence: TGTGCCAGCAGTTATTGGGAGCACACCAGCTACGAGCAGTACTTC.

CDR3 sequence: CASSLVRSGRAIEQFF. As DNA, the CDR3 is TGTGCCAGCAGCTTAGTAAGGAGCGGGAGGGCCATTGAGCAGTTCTTC. The chain couples TRBV7-2 to TRBJ2-1; TRBD2 matches 10 bases. The germline gives CDR1 SGHTA, CDR2 FQGNSA. Trimming at V came to 1 base and at J to 9 bases, leaving 9 bases not matched to a gene. This CDR3 spans 16 amino acids.

This clone was counted a single time. The chain employs TRBV9 and TRBJ2-3; D may match TRBD1 or TRBD2 (5 bases each). From germline, CDR1 is SGDLS and CDR2 YYNGEE. V shed 4 bases and J shed 2 bases, with 17 bases lying between them. The CDR3 is 16 amino acids. This chain's CDR3 is CASSPYSGTSTDTQYF. The CDR3 bases are TGTGCCAGCAGCCCCTACTCCGGGACCTCCACAGATACGCAGTATTTT. The variable domain in full, with the rest retrieved from reference TRBV9 and TRBJ2-3, is DSGVTQTPKHLITATGQRVTLRCSPRSGDLSVYWYQQSLDQGLQFLIQYYNGEERAKGNILERFSAQQFPDLHSELNLSSLELGDSALYFCASSPYSGTSTDTQYFGPGTRLTVL.

As concerns this clone: Different DNA sequences within this sample yield the same CDR3. The chain couples TRBV10-3 to TRBJ1-2; 9 positions match TRBD1. With 6 bases clipped from V and 2 bases from J, the junction kept 1 base outside the gene matches. This CDR3 comprises 13 residues. The V gene's germline CDR1 is ENHRY and CDR2 SYGVKD. The CDR3 DNA reads as TGTGCCATCAGAGGACAGGGGAACTATGGCTACACCTTC. It specifies CAIRGQGNYGYTF.

The J gene is TRBJ1-1, the V gene TRBV18, with 7 nucleotides matching TRBD1. The CDR3 totals 16 residues. The V and J ends lost 6 bases and 2 bases, in that order; junction bases with no gene match: 12. Looked up from germline, CDR1 is KGHSH and CDR2 is LQKENI. CDR3 in amino acids: CASSPTPGQKNTEAFF. DNA for the CDR3: TGTGCCAGCTCCCCGACACCGGGACAGAAAAACACTGAAGCTTTCTTT.

The CDR3 region has the DNA TGTGCCAGCCAACAGGGTATTAGCAATCAGCCCCAGCATTTT. This codes for CASQQGISNQPQHF. This chain uses TRBV6-6 with TRBJ1-5, with D maybe TRBD1 (6 bases). The V gene lost 8 bases and the J gene lost 0 bases, with 11 bases spanning the gap. There are 14 residues in the CDR3. Germline V gene sequence: CDR1 MNHNY, CDR2 SVGAGI (reference sequence).

The CDR3 coding sequence is TGCGCCAGCAGCTCAACCGGGGCAGGTCAGCCCCAGCATTTT. Protein sequence: CASSSTGAGQPQHF. The V call is TRBV5-1, the J call TRBJ1-5; D might be TRBD1 (5 bases). This CDR3 spans 14 amino acids. Trimming took 3 bases from V and 6 from J, leaving 13 bases between them. CDR1 is SGHRS and CDR2 is YFSETQ in the germline V gene.

A word on this clone: Distinct nucleotide sequences in the sample also encode this CDR3. The V call is TRBV25-1, the J call TRBJ1-1; no clear D. The CDR3 totals 13 residues. The germline CDR1 and CDR2 sequences are MGHDK and SYGVNS. The ends were cut back, 4 bases at V and 0 bases at J, with 6 bases in the middle. The CDR3 sequence: CASSVQMNTEAFF. The CDR3 DNA is TGTGCCAGCAGTGTACAGATGAACACTGAAGCTTTCTTT.

The genes are TRBV5-1 and TRBJ2-1, with 10 bases lining up with TRBD2. This CDR3 has 16 residues. Germline CDR1 reads SGHRS; CDR2 reads YFSETQ. Trimming at V came to 4 bases and at J to 8 bases, leaving 12 bases not matched to a gene. DNA for the CDR3: TGCGCCAGCAGCCCAACTCCGAGCGGGAGGGGCTATGAGCAGTTCTTC. Translating it yields CASSPTPSGRGYEQFF.

In DNA, the CDR3 is TGTGCCAGCAGGCTGGACAGGTCCAACACTGAAGCTTTCTTT. It codes for CASRLDRSNTEAFF. The V and J genes are TRBV28 and TRBJ1-1; 7 nucleotides agree with TRBD1. Germline loops: CDR1 MDHEN, CDR2 SYDVKM. V lost 6 bases to trimming and J lost 2 bases; unmatched junction nucleotides: 6. CDR3 length: 14 residues.

The V and J genes are TRBV19 and TRBJ2-3, with 7 positions matching TRBD1. After removal of 4 bases from V and 3 bases from J, the junction contained 13 bases not matched to a gene. CDR3 length: 17 amino acids. Germline loops: CDR1 LNHDA, CDR2 SQIVND (reference sequence). The CDR3 is CASSTTETGIETDTQYF. The CDR3 DNA is TGTGCCAGTAGTACGACAGAGACAGGGATTGAGACAGATACGCAGTATTTT.

J is TRBJ2-7 and V is TRBV2, with D tentatively TRBD1 or TRBD2 (6 bases each). Germline values: CDR1 SNHLY, CDR2 FYNNEI. This CDR3 has 14 amino acids. V dropped 7 bases and J dropped 6 bases, with 19 bases sitting between them. The CDR3 is CASIEGGARAEQYF. CDR3 sequence (DNA): TGTGCCAGCATTGAGGGGGGCGCACGGGCCGAGCAGTACTTC.

V gene TRBV15 combines with J gene TRBJ1-5, with D maybe TRBD1 (5 bases). V gave up 1 base and J gave up 6 bases, with 16 bases separating them. Germline V lookup: CDR1 LNHNV, CDR2 YYDKDF (reference sequence). The CDR3 is made up of 16 amino acids. In DNA form, the CDR3 reads TGTGCCACCAGCAGAGGGGCACCCTCGAGGGGTCAGCCCCAGCATTTT. Protein product: CATSRGAPSRGQPQHF.

The chain carries TRBV9 and TRBJ1-2; D perhaps matches TRBD1 (5 bases). The CDR3 is made up of 16 amino acids. Trimming removed 0 bases at V and 4 bases at J, with 16 bases between. CDR1 and CDR2 from the germline V gene are SGDLS and YYNGEE. CDR3 DNA: TGTGCCAGCAGCGTAGCCGGAGGGGCCGGTAGCTATGGCTACACCTTC. It is translated as CASSVAGGAGSYGYTF.

The chain's CDR3 is CASSGRTGVYGYTF. For the CDR3, the DNA is TGTGCCAGCAGTGGGAGGACAGGGGTCTATGGCTACACCTTC. The J gene is TRBJ1-2, the V gene TRBV28, with 9 positions matching TRBD1. Germline loops: CDR1 MDHEN, CDR2 SYDVKM. J was trimmed by 4 bases and V by 5 bases; bases with no gene match: 5. This CDR3 contains 14 residues.